This TCR beta chain was obtained from a study of glioma-infiltrating T cells. Overall study results and limits: Only very few CDR3 sequences appeared in both tissue and blood. Above-expected tissue-blood divergence occurred in all gliomas, most in low-grade ones.

This CDR3 is built from 12 residues. Germline V lookup: CDR1 GTSNPN, CDR2 SVGIG (reference sequence). V lost 4 bases to trimming and J lost 3 bases, with 7 bases between them. This clonotype was found a few times. Its specificity is unknown. TCR alpha and beta CDR3 regions were amplified from RNA using iRepertoire nested multiplex PCR. Input was roughly 85-450 ng of tissue mRNA or PBMC total RNA. Via MiXCR, TCRdb re-called the multiplex PCR reads, giving one row per CDR3 protein. The table lists about 190,000 distinct CDR3 sequences, over 30% of them singletons. The specimen was glioma tissue, nonneoplastic brain tissue, or PBMCs (not recorded which). This sequence joins TRBV30 and TRBJ1-3; D not resolved. This TCR came from a human donor with low-grade glioma or glioblastoma, undergoing nonglioma brain surgery, or in good health (not recorded which). Here the CDR3 DNA reads TGTGCCTGGAAAGGAATTGGAAACACCATATATTTT. Residues: CAWKGIGNTIYF.